A selection of T cell receptor beta chains follows, all from one sample in a study of CD8+ T cells in alopecia areata. Using immunoSEQ multiplex PCR, the repertoire was profiled, and TCRdb retains in-frame clones only, with some absent. The sample shows 210,000 or so clones, approximately 65% of them seen only once. Specimen: CD4+ T cells sorted from blood, collected around week 44, from a patient treated with tofacitinib. These receptors all come from a human donor with alopecia areata. The CDR3 runs from the conserved cysteine through the conserved F or W. A D gene is named only where the DNA matches it firmly. Expanded clones get a size class; other rows say once, few or many, or leave the size out.

clone size | J gene | V gene | D gene | CDR3 DNA | CDR3 protein
. | TRBJ2-7 | TRBV2 | . | TGTGCCAGCAGTGAGCTCAGCTCCTACGAGCAGTACTTC | CASSELSSYEQYF
once | TRBJ1-1 | TRBV4-3 | . | TGCGCCAGCAGCCAGGGGAGTGTAGCTTTCTTT | CASSQGSVAFF
few | TRBJ1-1 | TRBV29-1 | TRBD1 | TGCAGCGCACGGGGAGGGGGCCAAGCTTTCTTT | CSARGGGQAFF
. | TRBJ1-6 | TRBV7-2 | TRBD1 | TGTGCCAGCAGCTTGACAGGGGTTTGGGGGTCACCCCTCCACTTT | CASSLTGVWGSPLHF
. | TRBJ1-5 | TRBV15 | . | TGTGCCACCAGCAGGGCTGGGGGCAACAATCAGCCCCAGCATTTT | CATSRAGGNNQPQHF
few | TRBJ2-3 | TRBV14 | . | TGTGCCAGCAGCCAAGATCTGGATCGTGATACGCAGTATTTT | CASSQDLDRDTQYF
few | TRBJ1-2 | TRBV29-1 | . | TGCAGCGCACCAATCATGGACTATGGCTACACCTTC | CSAPIMDYGYTF
few | TRBJ1-2 | TRBV29-1 | TRBD1 | TGCAGCGTTGAAGGGGGACAGGGGAAAACCTATGGCTACACCTTC | CSVEGGQGKTYGYTF
few | TRBJ2-7 | TRBV6-7 | TRBD1 | TGTGCCAGCATCCCGGACAGGTGGGACAGCTCCTACGAGCAGTACTTC | CASIPDRWDSSYEQYF
few | TRBJ1-3 | TRBV7-2 | . | TGTGCCAGCAGCTTAGATTATTCAATGGGAAACACCATATATTTT | CASSLDYSMGNTIYF
few | TRBJ1-2 | TRBV7-2 | TRBD1 | TGTGCCAGCAGCTTAGTTTCCCCCGGGACAGATGTTCTCTATGGCTACACCTTC | CASSLVSPGTDVLYGYTF
. | TRBJ2-6 | TRBV29-1 | TRBD2 | TGCAGCGTTTTATGGCGGGGGGGCTCTGGGGCCAGCGTCCTGACTTTC | CSVLWRGGSGASVLTF
few | TRBJ2-3 | TRBV7-2 | . | TGTGCCAGCAGCTTAGAGATAGCAAATACGCAGTATTTT | CASSLEIANTQYF
. | TRBJ1-5 | TRBV27 | . | TGTGCCAGCAGTTTCGGGAGTGACAATCAGCCCCAGCATTTT | CASSFGSDNQPQHF
few | TRBJ1-1 | TRBV29-1 | TRBD1 | TGCAGCGCCCCGAAATTACAGGGGGCCACTGAAGCTTTCTTT | CSAPKLQGATEAFF
. | TRBJ1-2 | TRBV30 | . | TGTGCCTGGCGGCAGGGAGGGAAGGATGGCTACACCTTC | CAWRQGGKDGYTF
. | TRBJ1-5 | TRBV2 | TRBD1 | TGTGCCAGCAGTGGACAGGGGAGCAATCAGCCCCAGCATTTT | CASSGQGSNQPQHF
. | TRBJ2-6 | TRBV29-1 | TRBD1 | TGCAGCGTCCGTGGACAGGGGGCGGACTCTGGGGCCAACGTCCTGACTTTC | CSVRGQGADSGANVLTF
once | TRBJ2-7 | TRBV9 | . | TGTGCCAGCAGATCAGGGTATCCCTACGAGCAGTACTTC | CASRSGYPYEQYF
. | TRBJ2-1 | TRBV10-3 | . | TGTGCCATCAGTGAGTCGGCCTATTACAATGAGCAGTTCTTC | CAISESAYYNEQFF
few | TRBJ2-3 | TRBV29-1 | . | TGCAGCGTGATTTCGTCCGGGCGTAATGGGACAGATACGCAGTATTTT | CSVISSGRNGTDTQYF
. | TRBJ2-6 | TRBV5-1 | TRBD2 | TGCGCCAGCAGCTTGCAGACTAGCGGGGGCGTCTCTGGGGCCAACGTCCTGACTTTC | CASSLQTSGGVSGANVLTF
. | TRBJ2-3 | TRBV25-1 | . | TGTGCCAGCACCCAAGGAGGAGGGTCGGGAGATACGCAGTATTTT | CASTQGGGSGDTQYF
. | TRBJ2-1 | TRBV29-1 | TRBD2 | TGCAGCGTTTACGGGACTAGCGGAGACAATGAGCAGTTCTTC | CSVYGTSGDNEQFF
. | TRBJ2-7 | TRBV6-5 | TRBD1 | TGTGCCAGCAGTCAACCCGGGACAGGGAAGCAGTACTTC | CASSQPGTGKQYF
. | TRBJ2-3 | TRBV2 | . | TGTGCCAGCAGTGGAGCGACTGGCTCGGATACGCAGTATTTT | CASSGATGSDTQYF
few | TRBJ1-1 | TRBV14 | . | TGTGCCAGCAGCCAAGGAACTAGGCGGTTCTTT | CASSQGTRRFF
. | TRBJ1-5 | TRBV2 | . | TGTGCCAGCCAGCAGGACCCGTCTCAGCCCCAGCATTTT | CASQQDPSQPQHF
. | TRBJ1-2 | TRBV2 | . | TGTGCCAGCAGTTCGACAGCTAACTATGGCTACACCTTC | CASSSTANYGYTF
few | TRBJ1-4 | TRBV7-2 | . | TGTGCCAGCAGCTTAGATGAAAAACTGTTTTTT | CASSLDEKLFF
. | TRBJ1-1 | TRBV21-1 | . | TGTGCTCCGGGTACTGAAGCTTTCTTT | CAPGTEAFF
. | TRBJ1-2 | TRBV28 | . | TGTGCCAGCGTGATCACAGGCAACTATGGCTACACCTTC | CASVITGNYGYTF
. | TRBJ2-6 | TRBV11-1 | . | TGTGCCAGCAGCTTAGCACCAGGGGACTGGGCCAACGTCCTGACTTTC | CASSLAPGDWANVLTF
. | TRBJ2-6 | TRBV7-3 | TRBD1 | TGTGCCAGCAGCCCCCGGCATAGGGGGCCCGCAGAAGGGGCCAACGTCCTGACTTTC | CASSPRHRGPAEGANVLTF
. | TRBJ1-4 | TRBV5-1 | . | TGCGCCAGCAGCCGGTCAACTAATGAAAAACTGTTTTTT | CASSRSTNEKLFF
. | TRBJ1-4 | TRBV29-1 | TRBD1 | TGCAGCGTTAAGACAGGGAGGGGCGAAAAACTGTTTTTT | CSVKTGRGEKLFF
. | TRBJ2-5 | TRBV5-1 | . | TGCGCCATCCTACAGGGCCCGGAGACCCAGTACTTC | CAILQGPETQYF
. | TRBJ2-7 | TRBV5-1 | . | TGCGCCAGCAGCTTGGATACGGGGGGCACACCCTACGAGCAGTACTTC | CASSLDTGGTPYEQYF
. | TRBJ2-7 | TRBV5-6 | . | TGTGCCAGCAACCCCGCAGGGAGAATCTACGAGCAGTACTTC | CASNPAGRIYEQYF
. | TRBJ2-2 | TRBV5-1 | . | TGCGCCAGCAGCTTGAAGATGGGTGCGGCCGGGGAGCTGTTTTTT | CASSLKMGAAGELFF
. | TRBJ2-3 | TRBV27 | TRBD1 | TGTGCCAGCAGTAGACAGGGGTTCGATACGCAGTATTTT | CASSRQGFDTQYF
. | TRBJ2-7 | TRBV2 | . | TGTGCCAGCAGTGAAATCCGGCGCTGGCAGTACTTC | CASSEIRRWQYF
. | TRBJ2-1 | TRBV5-1 | . | TGCGCCAGCAGCTGGGGCTCTGGCGGGGATTACAATGAGCAGTTCTTC | CASSWGSGGDYNEQFF
. | TRBJ2-5 | TRBV15 | . | TGTGCCACCAGCAGGGGTGAAGAGACCCAGTACTTC | CATSRGEETQYF
. | TRBJ2-7 | TRBV7-2 | TRBD2 | TGTGCCAGCAGCCTTACTAGCGGTACCTACGAGCAGTACTTC | CASSLTSGTYEQYF
. | TRBJ1-5 | TRBV15 | . | TGTGCCACCAGCAGAGGGGCAGTAAATCAGCCCCAGCATTTT | CATSRGAVNQPQHF